Listed below are T cell receptor beta chains from one sample, sequenced in a study of cytomegalovirus exposure and HLA in healthy donors. Produced via immunoSEQ multiplex PCR; TCRdb's table is partial and in-frame only. The sample carries roughly 130,000 clones, 70% to 75% recorded once. The sequenced sample consisted of PBMCs. The receptors shown here come from a woman between 35 and 50 years old in good health and CMV-seronegative. Both conserved end residues are part of each CDR3. Where a row states a size, it is once, few, many or the class of an expanded clone; other rows omit it.

>TRBJ1-1|few|TRBV14
CASSQHNRVRGTEAFF
>TRBJ2-2|-|TRBV4-1
CASSQDPGNTGELFF
>TRBJ1-2|-|TRBV7-2
CASSLGERYGYTF
>TRBJ2-1|-|TRBV16
CASSSGRGQGRYNEQFF
>TRBJ1-4|-|TRBV6-1
CASSEVGPSEKLFF
>TRBJ2-1|once|TRBV5-4
CASSSGRSYNEQFF
>TRBJ1-6|-|TRBV7-2
CASSQDIGWGRLHF
>TRBJ1-1|few|TRBV2
CASRGVRYQTEAFF
>TRBJ1-2|-|TRBV6-6
CASSCSQGKANYGYTF
>TRBJ2-3|-|TRBV27
CASGLGLNTDTQYF
>TRBJ1-5|few|TRBV7-8
CASSSRRGQPQHF
>TRBJ2-3|-|TRBV19
CASSMAGGDTQYF
>TRBJ1-1|few|TRBV2
CASSEGGDTEAFF
>TRBJ1-1|-|TRBV5-6
CASSFFMADTEAFF
>TRBJ1-4|once|TRBV28
CASLGGRVSLNEKLFF
>TRBJ2-3|-|TRBV18
CASSPPGQDTQYF
>TRBJ1-1|-|TRBV7-9
CASSLGDRGQTEAFF
>TRBJ2-1|-|TRBV27
CASSLSSRGLVSYNEQFF
>TRBJ2-3|once|TRBV2
CASSEQGISTDTQYF
>TRBJ2-3|once|TRBV11-2
CASRPGEVQDSTDTQYF
>TRBJ2-5|-|TRBV5-1
CASSSRAGETQYF
>TRBJ2-1|-|TRBV2
CASSVGATSYNEQFF
>TRBJ1-1|-|TRBV5-6
CASSLWGGGVSTEAFF
>TRBJ2-3|-|TRBV5-4
CASFWGAGVRTDTQYF
>TRBJ2-2|-|TRBV7-3
CASRVGGASGELFF
>TRBJ2-2|-|TRBV2
CASKSEAGELFF
>TRBJ1-1|-|TRBV5-6
CASSRDRGSGEAFF
>TRBJ2-1|-|TRBV5-1
CASSPIAGSYNEQFF
>TRBJ2-2|-|TRBV27
CASSFGARANTGELFF
>TRBJ1-5|-|TRBV27
CASSEDRMNQPQHF
>TRBJ2-5|-|TRBV19
CASSTSFRASGRETQYF
>TRBJ2-1|-|TRBV7-9
CASSATSGGPNEQFF
>TRBJ1-3|-|TRBV4-1
CASSHGTLTVRSGNTIYF
>TRBJ1-1|-|TRBV7-2
CASSFSYTEAFF
>TRBJ2-6|once|TRBV19
CASSPGQVISGANVLTF
>TRBJ2-2|-|TRBV6-6
CAIGGAYSTGELFF
>TRBJ2-1|-|TRBV7-9
CASSSTSGGVDEQFF
>TRBJ1-5|once|TRBV28
CASSLPTGYHQPQHF
>TRBJ1-2|-|TRBV4-3
CASSQDRGQGYGYTF
>TRBJ2-1|-|TRBV27
CAIRAGGPFNEQFF
>TRBJ2-7|-|TRBV5-4
CASSFYRGAYEQYF
>TRBJ2-4|few|TRBV6-5
CASSPTREAKNIQYF
>TRBJ1-1|-|TRBV7-8
CASSFTPDRGWAEAFF
>TRBJ2-2|-|TRBV6-5
CASSPTLGATGELFF
>TRBJ1-2|-|TRBV7-9
CASSFEYGYTF
>TRBJ2-3|-|TRBV4-3
CASSQDRLAGGNTQYF
>TRBJ1-5|-|TRBV2
CASSEESSNQPQHF
>TRBJ1-6|-|TRBV18
CASSRRGQGYNSPLHF
>TRBJ2-5|-|TRBV7-2
CASSLVAGGASGETQYF
>TRBJ1-1|-|TRBV7-2
CASSFPGGRDTEAFF
>TRBJ1-2|-|TRBV10-1
CASSLYRGPAAAYGYTF
>TRBJ2-1|-|TRBV2
CASSEVGVSGAYRGEQFF
>TRBJ1-2|-|TRBV6-6
CASSYSRGANYGYTF
>TRBJ2-2|-|TRBV16
CASSQLVLDATGELFF
>TRBJ2-5|-|TRBV7-9
CASSLRVLAKETQYF
>TRBJ1-2|-|TRBV7-2
CASSPQAGAPTYGYTF
>TRBJ2-4|once|TRBV28
CASKRSSRDIQYF
>TRBJ1-3|-|TRBV11-2
CASSSGVSGNTIYF
>TRBJ1-2|-|TRBV4-1
CASSQSQGGGYGYTF
>TRBJ2-7|-|TRBV5-1
CASSLGTTGVSSYEQYF